What follows is one TCR beta chain and its context. The antigen remains unidentified. The germline CDR1 and CDR2 sequences are KGHSH and LQKENI. The CDR3 contains 14 residues. Trimming took 0 bases from V and 12 from J, leaving 17 bases between them. The source of the sample is a study of T cells in Graves' hyperthyroidism and ophthalmopathy. Whole-study findings and limits: Blood also carried most thyroid clonotypes expanded above 0.001.

From RNA transcripts, TCR beta CDR3 regions were amplified. During a first-round RT-PCR of the TCR CDR3, the HTBI primer set was used. TCRdb reanalysed the multiplex PCR reads using MiXCR and keeps one entry per CDR3 protein. The table includes hundreds of thousands of distinct CDR3 sequences, about 14% detected once. The TCR was taken from a young man with Graves' ophthalmopathy. The V gene is TRBV18, the J gene TRBJ1-1; the D is unclear. The specimen sequenced was blood. CDR3 bases: TGTGCCAGCTCACCACCCACCGAAGGAGGGCGGTCTTTCTTT. It is translated as CASSPPTEGGRSFF.